This TCR beta chain comes out of a study of beta chain features in type 1 diabetes. All of the isolated RNA was reverse transcribed, so expressed TCRB transcripts were sequenced. Assay used: immunoSEQ multiplex PCR; TCRdb lists only in-frame clones, some missing. This sample has hundreds of thousands of clones, with roughly a sixth found just once. CDR1 and CDR2 (germline): SQVTM, ANQGSEA. The ends were cut back, 4 bases at V and 5 bases at J, with 11 bases in the middle. This CDR3 region has 12 residues. The rearrangement uses TRBV29-1 and TRBJ2-5; D is unresolved. This receptor was taken from a man aged 18 to 35 in good health. What was sequenced was naive CD4+ T cells from blood. The CDR3: CSVAAKLETQYF. CDR3 sequence (DNA): TGCAGCGTTGCGGCCAAATTGGAGACCCAGTACTTC.